The clone carrying this T cell receptor (beta chain) was recorded a few times. The antigen remains unidentified. The data originate from a study of shared clonotypes between healthy human individuals. The data were produced by immunoSEQ multiplex PCR, yet TCRdb's version contains in-frame clones alone and is incomplete. The table includes about 1.1 million clones, about 80% detected once. Study observations and caveats: It was observed that roughly 4.8% of naive CD4 clonotypes were shared across a handful of donors.

The TCR originated in a man between 18 and 35 years old in good health. Some clones in this sample may be carry-over from other donors' samples. The sequenced sample consisted of memory CD4+ T cells from PBMCs. Subset of the sample: CD45RA-negative fraction.

The CDR3, as DNA: TGCGCCAGCAGCGGAGAGGGGCTTGTGGAGCAGTACTTC. It encodes CASSGEGLVEQYF. The gene calls are TRBV5-1 and TRBJ2-7; D could derive from TRBD1 or TRBD2 (5 bases each). Trimming stripped 4 bases from V and 7 bases from J, with 15 bases between. The germline V gene has CDR1 SGHRS and CDR2 YFSETQ. The CDR3 has 13 amino acids. Based on the CDR3 plus reference TRBV5-1 and TRBJ2-7, the full variable domain is KAGVTQTPRYLIKTRGQQVTLSCSPISGHRSVSWYQQTPGQGLQFLFEYFSETQRNKGNFPGRFSGRQFSNSRSEMNVSTLELGDSALYLCASSGEGLVEQYFGPGTRLTVT.